This is a list of T cell receptor beta chains from one sample in a study of blood T cell repertoires in COVID-19. Only in-frame clones appear in the TCRdb table, and some are missing; sequencing was by immunoSEQ multiplex PCR. The table lists about 320,000 clones, 85% of them singletons, with around 7.2% in the top ten. The sample consisted of peripheral blood. The receptor set was obtained from a human donor in a cohort sampled during active COVID-19. The CDR3 runs from the conserved cysteine through the conserved F or W. D genes are given only for firm matches. Clone size is stated in some rows and not others, as once, few, many or a class when expanded.

>TRBV14|TRBJ1-2|.|TRBD1
CASSRTGGNYGYTF
TGTGCCAGCAGCCGGACAGGGGGCAACTATGGCTACACCTTC
>TRBV5-4|TRBJ2-5|.|TRBD2
CASSLLEGGGETQYF
TGTGCCAGCAGCTTGTTGGAGGGCGGGGGAGAGACCCAGTACTTC
>TRBV30|TRBJ1-5|.|TRBD1
CAWSAGTGDRYSNQPQHF
TGTGCCTGGAGTGCTGGGACAGGGGACCGATATAGCAATCAGCCCCAGCATTTT
>TRBV24-1|TRBJ2-5|.|.
CATSGGLQETQYF
TGTGCCACCAGTGGGGGCCTCCAAGAGACCCAGTACTTC
>TRBV5-4|TRBJ1-3|.|.
CASSPVPLGGTIYF
TGTGCCAGCAGCCCCGTCCCCCTCGGAGGGACCATATATTTT
>TRBV6-5|TRBJ1-1|once|.
CASSYSAGVSREAFF
TGTGCCAGCAGTTACTCGGCAGGCGTGTCCCGAGAAGCTTTCTTT
>TRBV6-5|TRBJ1-3|.|.
CASSQTNRDTIYF
TGTGCCAGCAGTCAGACCAATCGGGACACCATATATTTT
>TRBV11-3|TRBJ1-1|.|.
CASSPGSGGVAEAFF
TGTGCCAGCAGCCCTGGATCGGGGGGCGTGGCTGAAGCTTTCTTT
>TRBV20-1|TRBJ1-1|.|.
CSARVAGGAFF
TGCAGTGCTAGAGTCGCGGGGGGAGCTTTCTTT
>TRBV19|TRBJ2-7|.|TRBD1
CASSIWGQGANEQYF
TGTGCCAGTAGTATTTGGGGACAGGGGGCCAACGAGCAGTACTTC
>TRBV5-1|TRBJ1-2|.|.
CASSYGVSYGYTF
TGCGCCAGCAGCTACGGAGTCAGTTATGGCTACACCTTC
>TRBV6-6|TRBJ1-1|.|.
CASSTEAFF
TGTGCCAGCAGTACAGAAGCTTTCTTT
>TRBV5-4|TRBJ1-2|.|TRBD1
CASSSGQGRLGGNYGYTF
TGTGCCAGCAGCTCGGGACAGGGAAGACTCGGTGGTAACTATGGCTACACCTTC
>TRBV19|TRBJ1-5|.|.
CASSIIVLRPQHF
TGTGCCAGTAGTATAATAGTGTTGCGGCCCCAGCATTTT
>TRBV30|TRBJ2-2|.|.
CAWSAHRVANTGELFF
TGTGCCTGGAGTGCCCACAGGGTTGCGAACACCGGGGAGCTGTTTTTT
>TRBV6-5|TRBJ1-3|.|.
CASIRGESGNTIYF
TGTGCCAGCATCAGGGGCGAGTCTGGAAACACCATATATTTT